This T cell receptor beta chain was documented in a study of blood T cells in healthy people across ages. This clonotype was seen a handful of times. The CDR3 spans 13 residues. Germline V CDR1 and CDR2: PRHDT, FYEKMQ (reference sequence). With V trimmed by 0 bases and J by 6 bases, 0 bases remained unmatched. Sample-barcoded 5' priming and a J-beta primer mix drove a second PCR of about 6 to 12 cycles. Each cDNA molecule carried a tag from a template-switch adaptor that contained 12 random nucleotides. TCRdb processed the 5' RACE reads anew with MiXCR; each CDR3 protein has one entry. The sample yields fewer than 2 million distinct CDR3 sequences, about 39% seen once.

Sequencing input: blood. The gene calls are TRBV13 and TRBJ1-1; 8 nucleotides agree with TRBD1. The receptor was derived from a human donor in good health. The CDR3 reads CASSLGRGPEAFF. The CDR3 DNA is TGTGCCAGCAGCTTAGGCAGGGGGCCTGAAGCTTTCTTT.